The 4 T cell receptor beta chains presented below share a single source sample, sequenced in a study of CD8+ T cells in alopecia areata. Sequencing templates came from extracted RNA that was reverse transcribed into cDNA. TCRdb's copy holds only in-frame clones and misses some; the assay was immunoSEQ multiplex PCR. Of roughly 250,000 clones detected, 67% appear once; the ten largest clones hold around 1.2%. The material was CD4+ T cells sorted from blood, obtained at week 0. Every receptor here comes from a human donor with alopecia areata.

This chain links TRBV10-3 with TRBJ2-5; D perhaps matches TRBD2 (5 bases). V gave up 6 bases and J gave up 5 bases, with 7 bases separating them. Germline lookup yields CDR1 ENHRY and CDR2 SYGVKD. The CDR3 is 11 amino acids. The CDR3 spells CAISRGETQYF. The CDR3 nucleotides are TGTGCCATCAGCCGCGGGGAGACCCAGTACTTC.

This clone was detected only a few times. The V call is TRBV29-1, the J call TRBJ1-2; perhaps TRBD1 as D (6 bases). Trimming took off 5 bases at V and 5 bases at J, with 9 bases between the two ends. Looked up from germline, CDR1 is SQVTM and CDR2 is ANQGSEA. CDR3 length: 11 residues. The CDR3 region has the DNA TGCAGCGTTATAGGGGGATATGGCTACACCTTC. It yields the protein CSVIGGYGYTF. Drawing the rest from reference TRBV29-1 and TRBJ1-2, the complete variable domain is SAVISQKPSRDICQRGTSLTIQCQVDSQVTMMFWYRQQPGQSLTLIATANQGSEATYESGFVIDKFPISRPNLTFSTLTVSNMSPEDSSIYLCSVIGGYGYTFGSGTRLTVV.

The V gene is TRBV30, the J gene TRBJ1-2, with 8 positions matching TRBD1. This CDR3 is 11 amino acids long. The V gene end was trimmed by 6 bases and the J gene end by 7 bases; junction bases not matched to a gene: 4. CDR1 is GTSNPN, CDR2 SVGIG, per germline (reference sequence). The CDR3: CACQGASGYTF. In nucleotides, the CDR3 is TGTGCCTGTCAGGGGGCAAGTGGCTACACCTTC. Filled out from reference TRBV30 and TRBJ1-2, the complete variable domain reads SQTIHQWPATLVQPVGSPLSLECTVEGTSNPNLYWYRQAAGRGLQLLFYSVGIGQISSEVPQNLSASRPQDRQFILSSKKLLLSDSGFYLCACQGASGYTFGSGTRLTVV.

The table lists this clone with a few counts. V gene TRBV2 combines with J gene TRBJ2-6, with D perhaps matching TRBD1 (6 bases). CDR3 length: 15 amino acids. V lost 7 bases, J lost 0 bases, and 10 bases lay in between. The V gene's germline CDR1 is SNHLY and CDR2 FYNNEI. Written as DNA, the CDR3 is TGTGCCAGCAACAGGGACACCTCTGGGGCCAACGTCCTGACTTTC. It specifies CASNRDTSGANVLTF.